This entry lists 30 T cell receptor beta chains sequenced from one sample in a study of blood T cell repertoires in COVID-19. Data came from immunoSEQ multiplex PCR; TCRdb stores just in-frame clones and leaves some out. The table has 200,000 or so clones, about 87% seen once; the top ten hold roughly 2.4%. The specimen sequenced was PBMCs or T cells enriched from blood (not recorded which). The receptor set was obtained from a woman aged 40 to 55 with acute COVID-19.

In this sample, this clone turned up once. V usage is TRBV7-8 and J usage is TRBJ1-1, with D tentatively TRBD1 (5 bases). This CDR3 is built from 13 residues. Trimming cost V 5 bases and J 5 bases, with 12 bases left between them. The germline gives CDR1 SGHVS, CDR2 FQNEAQ. The CDR3 nucleotides read TGTGCCAGCAGCCGTGTCAGGGATACTGAAGCTTTCTTT. Its protein product is CASSRVRDTEAFF.

This chain connects TRBV9 to TRBJ2-3, with TRBD2 matching over 8 bases. The length of the CDR3 is 15 residues. V lost 4 bases and J lost 4; bases outside the gene matches: 8. Germline loops: CDR1 SGDLS, CDR2 YYNGEE. CDR3 sequence reads: CASSIGGVAADTQYF. For the CDR3, the DNA is TGTGCCAGCAGCATCGGGGGGGTAGCGGCAGATACGCAGTATTTT.

The chain combines TRBV19 with TRBJ2-1; 13 nucleotides align to TRBD2. In germline, CDR1 is LNHDA, CDR2 SQIVND (reference sequence). The J segment lost 6 bases and the V segment lost 5 bases, leaving 4 bases of the junction unmatched. This CDR3 has 15 residues. The CDR3 bases are TGTGCCAGTAGTCCTCGGACTAGCGGGAGCAATGAGCAGTTCTTC. Encoded protein: CASSPRTSGSNEQFF.

There are a few counts of this clone. The chain carries TRBV24-1 and TRBJ2-2, with D maybe TRBD1 (6 bases). Germline lookup yields CDR1 KGHDR and CDR2 SFDVKD. The V and J ends lost 6 bases and 0 bases respectively, with 13 bases between them. CDR3 length: 16 amino acids. The CDR3 DNA sequence: TGTGCCACCAGTCCCAACAGGGCCCCGAACACCGGGGAGCTGTTTTTT. Translation: CATSPNRAPNTGELFF.

The chain carries TRBV24-1 and TRBJ1-5, with D possibly matching TRBD1 (6 bases). V gave up 4 bases and J gave up 0 bases, with 9 bases separating them. The germline CDR1 and CDR2 sequences are KGHDR and SFDVKD. This CDR3 region has 15 residues. The CDR3 is CATSDPGDSNQPQHF. In DNA, the CDR3 is TGTGCCACCAGTGACCCAGGGGATAGCAATCAGCCCCAGCATTTT.

CDR3 nucleotides: TGTGCCTGGAGTCGGACTCCCAATGAAGGTGGCTACACCTTC. Encoded protein: CAWSRTPNEGGYTF. The chain joins TRBV30 to TRBJ1-2; no reliable D call. There are 14 residues in the CDR3. Trimming pared 2 bases from V and 7 bases from J, leaving 17 bases between. Per the germline V gene, CDR1 is GTSNPN and CDR2 is SVGIG (reference sequence).

The chain couples TRBV7-2 to TRBJ2-7; D uncertain. V lost 0 bases and J 0 bases, leaving 12 bases between the germline ends. CDR3 length: 16 amino acids. Germline V gene data show CDR1 as SGHTA and CDR2 as FQGNSA. The CDR3 region has the DNA TGTGCCAGCAGCTTAGCGCAACTCCGAAGCTCCTACGAGCAGTACTTC. Amino acids: CASSLAQLRSSYEQYF.

Only one count was recorded for this clone. This sequence joins TRBV30 and TRBJ1-6; no reliable D call. Germline CDR1 is GTSNPN and CDR2 is SVGIG (reference sequence). This CDR3 is 11 amino acids long. The V gene lost 5 bases and the J gene lost 8 bases, with 7 bases spanning the gap. The CDR3 coding sequence is TGTGCCTGGTCAACGGATTCACCCCTCCACTTT. It yields the protein CAWSTDSPLHF.

J is TRBJ1-1 and V is TRBV7-2; TRBD1 matches 9 bases. Germline CDR1 reads SGHTA; CDR2 reads FQGNSA. The J segment lost 5 bases and the V segment lost 5 bases, leaving 6 bases of the junction unmatched. The length of the CDR3 is 14 residues. CDR3: CASSPTGGETEAFF. CDR3 bases: TGTGCCAGCAGCCCGACAGGGGGGGAGACTGAAGCTTTCTTT.

The chain links TRBV6-5 to TRBJ2-7, with 13 bases matching TRBD2. J lost 7 bases, V lost 5 bases, and 5 bases had no gene match. Germline values: CDR1 MNHEY, CDR2 SVGAGI. CDR3 length: 14 amino acids. In DNA form, the CDR3 reads TGTGCCAGCAGTCGACTAGCGGGAGGCGGGGAGCAGTACGTC. Amino acid sequence: CASSRLAGGGEQYV.

This chain uses TRBV10-1 with TRBJ1-1, with D possibly matching TRBD1 (6 bases). This CDR3 is built from 14 residues. The V gene's germline CDR1 is WNHNN and CDR2 SYGVQD (reference sequence). Trimming stripped 0 bases from V and 5 bases from J, with 10 bases between. The CDR3 spells CASSESPGVTEAFF. DNA of the CDR3: TGCGCCAGCAGTGAGTCCCCAGGGGTGACTGAAGCTTTCTTT.

The chain carries TRBV29-1 and TRBJ2-3, with D perhaps matching TRBD1 (6 bases). The CDR3 consists of 14 residues. Per the germline V gene, CDR1 is SQVTM and CDR2 is ANQGSEA. Trimming removed 4 bases from V and 2 bases from J, with 13 bases in between. CDR3 region: CSVVSDSTTDTQYF. The CDR3 DNA reads TGCAGCGTTGTCTCGGACAGTACCACAGATACGCAGTATTTT.

The chain joins TRBV7-2 to TRBJ1-1, with D tentatively TRBD1 (5 bases). CDR3 length: 17 residues. V was clipped by 2 bases and J by 0 bases, with 16 bases between them. Per germline, CDR1 SGHTA and CDR2 FQGNSA. In DNA form, the CDR3 reads TGTGCCAGCAGCTTAATCCCCGGGGGGAGTTTGAACACTGAAGCTTTCTTT. It yields the protein CASSLIPGGSLNTEAFF.

The V call is TRBV6-2 or TRBV6-3, the J call TRBJ1-5, with D possibly TRBD1 on 5 matching bases. This CDR3 comprises 14 residues. The V and J ends lost 2 bases and 5 bases respectively, with 10 bases between them. Germline lookup yields CDR1 MNHEY and CDR2 SVGEGT. The chain's CDR3 is CASSYAWGDQPQHF. CDR3 nucleotide sequence: TGTGCCAGCAGTTACGCTTGGGGGGATCAGCCCCAGCATTTT.

The genes are TRBV5-1 and TRBJ1-3; D uncertain. The CDR3 sequence is 16 residues long. V was shortened by 0 bases and J by 3 bases, with 13 bases between the two germline ends. Germline V gene sequence: CDR1 SGHRS, CDR2 YFSETQ. CDR3 coding DNA: TGCGCCAGCAGCTTGGCCGGCATAGGAGGTGGAAACACCATATATTTT. Its translation: CASSLAGIGGGNTIYF.

This clone has just one count. The genes are TRBV27 and TRBJ2-5, with 8 positions matching TRBD1. V lost 4 bases to trimming and J lost 4 bases; unmatched junction nucleotides: 5. CDR1 MNHEY and CDR2 SMNVEV come from the germline V gene (reference sequence). The CDR3 covers 14 residues. The CDR3, as DNA: TGTGCCAGCAGTTCTGGACAGGGACGAGAGACCCAGTACTTC. As protein: CASSSGQGRETQYF.

This clone was seen only once. The rearrangement uses TRBV7-2 and TRBJ1-4; weak D call: TRBD1 (6 bases). Germline V gene lookup returns CDR1 SGHTA and CDR2 FQGNSA. The length of the CDR3 is 16 residues. Trimming removed 1 base at V and 4 bases at J, with 13 bases between. The CDR3 sequence is CASSLGGGDLNEKLFF. The CDR3 DNA is TGTGCCAGCAGCTTAGGAGGGGGGGACCTTAATGAAAAACTGTTTTTT. Combining the CDR3 with reference TRBV7-2 and TRBJ1-4 gives the whole variable domain GAGVSQSPSNKVTEKGKDVELRCDPISGHTALYWYRQSLGQGLEFLIYFQGNSAPDKSGLPSDRFSAERTGGSVSTLTIQRTQQEDSAVYLCASSLGGGDLNEKLFFGSGTQLSVL.

The chain recombines TRBV5-8 with TRBJ2-7, with 7 bases aligning to TRBD1. CDR3 size: 15 residues. V lost 5 bases to trimming and J lost 2 bases; unmatched junction nucleotides: 10. Germline V gene sequence: CDR1 SGHTS, CDR2 YDEGEE. The CDR3 loop is CASSQGKGATYEQYF. The CDR3 coding sequence is TGTGCCAGCAGTCAGGGGAAGGGGGCAACCTACGAGCAGTACTTC.

J is TRBJ2-7 and V is TRBV24-1, with 10 bases that match TRBD2. Germline V gene data show CDR1 as KGHDR and CDR2 as SFDVKD. This CDR3 is built from 20 residues. The V segment lost 4 bases and the J segment 4 bases; nucleotides outside the gene matches: 21. In DNA, the CDR3 is TGTGCCACCAGTGACCCCAGCGGGAGGGCCCTCTCCCCAATACAATACGAGCAGTACGTC. It codes for CATSDPSGRALSPIQYEQYV.

The rearrangement joins TRBV6-5 to TRBJ2-2; D might be TRBD1 (5 bases). Germline V gene data show CDR1 as MNHEY and CDR2 as SVGAGI. CDR3 length equals 15 residues. Between the trimmed V and J ends, which lost 5 bases and 3 bases, there was a span of 13 bases. The CDR3 sequence: CASSMQGKDTGELFF. The CDR3 DNA reads TGTGCCAGCAGTATGCAGGGAAAGGACACCGGGGAGCTGTTTTTT.

This chain joins TRBV5-1 and TRBJ1-3; D gene ambiguous. Trimming removed 4 bases at V and 0 bases at J, with 11 bases between. The CDR3 runs to 15 residues. Germline values: CDR1 SGHRS, CDR2 YFSETQ. The CDR3 spells CASSPGRDSGNTIYF. The CDR3 DNA is TGCGCCAGCAGCCCAGGACGGGACTCTGGAAACACCATATATTTT.

This clone was seen only once. The chain has TRBV6-2 or TRBV6-3 and TRBJ1-2; a weak D match, TRBD1 (5 bases). V was cut by 2 bases and J by 5 bases, with 6 bases left in between. CDR3 length: 12 amino acids. Per the germline V gene, CDR1 is MNHEY and CDR2 is SVGEGT. The CDR3 spells CASSYQGYGYTF. In DNA form, the CDR3 reads TGTGCCAGCAGTTACCAGGGTTATGGCTACACCTTC.

This clone has just one count. The V gene is TRBV27, the J gene TRBJ2-7, with 10 bases identical to TRBD1. Germline CDR1 and CDR2: MNHEY and SMNVEV (reference sequence). The CDR3 is made up of 13 amino acids. V shed 10 bases and J 4 bases; nucleotides not matched to a gene: 7. In DNA form, the CDR3 reads TGTGCCACGAAGACAGGGGGCAGTTACGAGCAGTACTTC. As protein: CATKTGGSYEQYF.

The V gene is TRBV15, the J gene TRBJ2-5; a weak D match, TRBD1 (5 bases). The CDR3 extends over 16 amino acids. Trimming took 0 bases from V and 5 from J, leaving 16 bases between them. The germline gives CDR1 LNHNV, CDR2 YYDKDF (reference sequence). This CDR3 reads CATSRDQQASWETQYF. The CDR3 nucleotides are TGTGCCACCAGCAGAGATCAACAGGCGTCATGGGAGACCCAGTACTTC. Supplemented by reference TRBV15 and TRBJ2-5, the full variable domain reads DAMVIQNPRYQVTQFGKPVTLSCSQTLNHNVMYWYQQKSSQAPKLLFHYYDKDFNNEADTPDNFQSRRPNTSFCFLDIRSPGLGDTAMYLCATSRDQQASWETQYFGPGTRLLVL.

The chain carries TRBV5-1 and TRBJ2-5, with 8 bases lining up with TRBD1. With V trimmed by 4 bases and J by 6 bases, 5 bases remained unmatched. Germline CDR1 is SGHRS and CDR2 is YFSETQ. This CDR3 contains 13 residues. CDR3 region: CASSLTGGKTQYF. The CDR3 DNA sequence: TGCGCCAGCAGCCTCACAGGGGGGAAGACCCAGTACTTC.

The chain carries TRBV3-1 (or the pseudogene TRBV3-2) and TRBJ2-1, with TRBD2 as a possible D gene (5 bases). The V end lost 1 base, the J end lost 6 bases, and 7 bases lay between the germline ends. The germline V gene has CDR1 LGHDT and CDR2 YNNKEL (reference sequence). The CDR3 runs 13 residues. This CDR3 is CASSQGLTNEQFF. The DNA for the CDR3 is TGTGCCAGCAGCCAAGGACTAACCAATGAGCAGTTCTTC.

The J gene is TRBJ1-2, the V gene TRBV6-4, with a possible D match to TRBD1 (6 bases). V shed 5 bases and J shed 5 bases, with 24 bases lying between them. Germline V CDR1 and CDR2: MRHNA, SNTAGT. The CDR3 is 17 residues long. CDR3 residues: CASSPQPQGLSEYGYTF. For the CDR3, the DNA is TGTGCCAGCAGTCCCCAACCGCAGGGGTTAAGCGAGTATGGCTACACCTTC.

The rearrangement links TRBV2 to TRBJ1-2, with 7 nucleotides matching TRBD1. Trimming took 8 bases from V and 4 from J; bases not matched to a gene: 7. The CDR3 covers 13 residues. Germline CDR1 SNHLY, CDR2 FYNNEI. CDR3 residues: CASQRQGAYGYTF. The CDR3 nucleotides read TGTGCCAGCCAGAGACAGGGAGCCTATGGCTACACCTTC.

This chain joins TRBV2 and TRBJ2-2; D gene uncertain. V was trimmed by 1 base and J by 0 bases, leaving 3 bases between them. CDR3 length equals 14 residues. CDR1 SNHLY and CDR2 FYNNEI come from the germline V gene. The CDR3 loop reads CASSEGPNTGELFF. CDR3 DNA sequence: TGTGCCAGCAGTGAAGGGCCGAACACCGGGGAGCTGTTTTTT.

The V gene is TRBV24-1, the J gene TRBJ2-3; 9 nucleotides align to TRBD1. The V gene end was trimmed by 3 bases and the J gene end by 2 bases; junction bases not matched to a gene: 5. This CDR3 is 16 amino acids long. The germline gives CDR1 KGHDR, CDR2 SFDVKD. The CDR3 reads CATSDRDRALTDTQYF. DNA of the CDR3: TGTGCCACCAGTGATCGGGACAGGGCGCTCACAGATACGCAGTATTTT.